This T cell receptor (beta chain) was observed in a study of blood T cell repertoires in COVID-19. Whole-study context: Spain, Italy and the United States supplied samples that represented acute and convalescent COVID-19. Sources were T cells, B-cell-depleted T cells, or PBMCs; the material itself was cDNA or gDNA.

CDR1 and CDR2 (germline): LNHDA, SQIVND (reference sequence). Trimming stripped 8 bases from V and 7 bases from J, with 14 bases between. The CDR3 is made up of 13 amino acids. This table comes from immunoSEQ multiplex PCR, and its TCRdb copy is limited to in-frame clones, with some not included. This table has fewer than 60,000 clones, 80% to 90% appearing once. The source is a human donor in a cohort sampled during active COVID-19. This chain links TRBV19 with TRBJ2-2; D not certain. The sequencing sample was made of peripheral blood. CDR3 coding DNA: TGTGCCAGTCGAGTAATAGCTGGCGGGGAGCTGTTTTTT. Encoded protein: CASRVIAGGELFF. The full variable domain, with the rest looked up from reference TRBV19 and TRBJ2-2, is DGGITQSPKYLFRKEGQNVTLSCEQNLNHDAMYWYRQDPGQGLRLIYYSQIVNDFQKGDIAEGYSVSREKKESFPLTVTSAQKNPTAFYLCASRVIAGGELFFGEGSRLTVL.